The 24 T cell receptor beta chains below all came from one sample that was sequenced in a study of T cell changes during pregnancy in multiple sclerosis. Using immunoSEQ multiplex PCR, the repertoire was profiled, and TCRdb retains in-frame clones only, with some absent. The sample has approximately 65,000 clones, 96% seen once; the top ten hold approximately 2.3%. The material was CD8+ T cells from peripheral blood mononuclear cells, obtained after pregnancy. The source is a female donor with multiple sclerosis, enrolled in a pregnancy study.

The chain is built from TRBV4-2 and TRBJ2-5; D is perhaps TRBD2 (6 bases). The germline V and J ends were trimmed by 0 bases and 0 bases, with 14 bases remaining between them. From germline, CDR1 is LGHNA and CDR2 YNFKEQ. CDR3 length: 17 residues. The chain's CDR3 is CASSQDRPAGNQETQYF. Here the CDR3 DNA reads TGTGCCAGCAGCCAAGATCGGCCTGCGGGAAACCAAGAGACCCAGTACTTC.

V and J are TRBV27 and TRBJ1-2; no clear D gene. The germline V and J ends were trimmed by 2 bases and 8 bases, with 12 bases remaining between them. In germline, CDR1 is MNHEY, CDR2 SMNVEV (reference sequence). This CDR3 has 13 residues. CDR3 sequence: CASSLGGGRGYTF. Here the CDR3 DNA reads TGTGCCAGCAGTTTAGGAGGAGGAAGGGGCTACACCTTC.

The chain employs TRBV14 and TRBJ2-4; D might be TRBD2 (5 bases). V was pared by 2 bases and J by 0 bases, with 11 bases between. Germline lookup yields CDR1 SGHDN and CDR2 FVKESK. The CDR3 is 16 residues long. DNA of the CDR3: TGTGCCAGCAGCCAACGGACGGGATTAGCCAAAAACATTCAGTACTTC. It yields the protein CASSQRTGLAKNIQYF.

CDR3 in DNA: TGCGCCAGCAGCCAAGAAAGGGGGGGATCCTACAATGAGCAGTTCTTC. Protein product: CASSQERGGSYNEQFF. This chain links TRBV4-1 with TRBJ2-1; D possibly corresponds to TRBD2 (7 bases). This CDR3 is built from 16 residues. Per germline, CDR1 MGHRA and CDR2 YSYEKL. V was shortened by 0 bases and J by 1 base, with 10 bases between the two germline ends.

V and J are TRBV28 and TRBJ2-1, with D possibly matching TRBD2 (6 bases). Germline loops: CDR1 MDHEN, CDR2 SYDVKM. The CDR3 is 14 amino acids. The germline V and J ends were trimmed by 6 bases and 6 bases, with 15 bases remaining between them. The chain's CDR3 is CASRPPAGSNEQFF. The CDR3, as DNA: TGTGCCAGCAGACCGCCGGCGGGGAGCAATGAGCAGTTCTTC.

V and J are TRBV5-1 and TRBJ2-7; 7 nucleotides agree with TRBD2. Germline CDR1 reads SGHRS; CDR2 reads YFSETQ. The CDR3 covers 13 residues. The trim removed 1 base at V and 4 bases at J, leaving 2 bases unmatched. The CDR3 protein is CASSLPSGYEQYF. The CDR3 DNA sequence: TGCGCCAGCAGCTTGCCTAGCGGTTACGAGCAGTACTTC.

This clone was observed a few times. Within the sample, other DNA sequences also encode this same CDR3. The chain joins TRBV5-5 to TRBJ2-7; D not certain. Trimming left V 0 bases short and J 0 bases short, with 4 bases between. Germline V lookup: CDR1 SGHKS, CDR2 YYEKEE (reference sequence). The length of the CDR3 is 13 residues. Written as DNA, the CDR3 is TGTGCCAGCAGCTTGGGGAGCTCCTACGAGCAGTACTTC. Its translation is CASSLGSSYEQYF.

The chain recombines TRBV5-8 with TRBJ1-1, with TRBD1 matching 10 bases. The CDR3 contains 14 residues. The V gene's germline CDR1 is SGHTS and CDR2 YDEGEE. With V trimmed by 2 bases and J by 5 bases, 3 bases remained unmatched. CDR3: CASSLGTGVTEAFF. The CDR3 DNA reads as TGTGCCAGCAGCTTAGGGACAGGGGTTACTGAAGCTTTCTTT.

CDR3 protein: CASSLGQGVYEQYF. Here the CDR3 DNA reads TGCGCCAGCAGCTTGGGACAGGGGGTATACGAGCAGTACTTC. The rearrangement joins TRBV5-1 to TRBJ2-7, with 9 bases fitting TRBD1. This CDR3 has 14 amino acids. Trimming took 0 bases from V and 4 from J; bases not matched to a gene: 2. Per the germline V gene, CDR1 is SGHRS and CDR2 is YFSETQ.

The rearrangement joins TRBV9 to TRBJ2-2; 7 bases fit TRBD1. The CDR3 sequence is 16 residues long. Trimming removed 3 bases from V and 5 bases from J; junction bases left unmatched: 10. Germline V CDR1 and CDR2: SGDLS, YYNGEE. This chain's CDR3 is CASSARTGVRTGELFF. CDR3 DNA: TGTGCCAGCAGCGCGAGAACAGGGGTACGAACCGGGGAGCTGTTTTTT.

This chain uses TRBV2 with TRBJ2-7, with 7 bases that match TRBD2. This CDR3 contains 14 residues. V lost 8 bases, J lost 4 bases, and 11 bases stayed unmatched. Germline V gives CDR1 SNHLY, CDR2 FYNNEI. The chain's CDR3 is CASGRTSNLYEQYF. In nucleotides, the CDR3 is TGTGCCAGCGGTCGGACTAGTAACCTTTACGAGCAGTACTTC. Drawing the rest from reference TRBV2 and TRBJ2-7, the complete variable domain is EPEVTQTPSHQVTQMGQEVILRCVPISNHLYFYWYRQILGQKVEFLVSFYNNEISEKSEIFDDQFSVERPDGSNFTLKIRSTKLEDSAMYFCASGRTSNLYEQYFGPGTRLTVT.

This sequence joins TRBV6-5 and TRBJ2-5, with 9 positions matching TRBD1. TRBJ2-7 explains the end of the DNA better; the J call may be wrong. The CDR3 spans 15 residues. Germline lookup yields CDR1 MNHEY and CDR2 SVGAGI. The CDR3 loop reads CASSYYSDRGYEQYF. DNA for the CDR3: TGTGCCAGCAGTTACTATTCGGACAGGGGCTACGAGCAGTACTTC.

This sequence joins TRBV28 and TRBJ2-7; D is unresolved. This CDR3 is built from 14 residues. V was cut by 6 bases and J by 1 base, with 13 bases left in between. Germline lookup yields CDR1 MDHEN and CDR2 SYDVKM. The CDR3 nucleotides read TGTGCCAGCAGCCTCCGTAGCCAGTCCTACGAGCAGTACTTC. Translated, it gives CASSLRSQSYEQYF.

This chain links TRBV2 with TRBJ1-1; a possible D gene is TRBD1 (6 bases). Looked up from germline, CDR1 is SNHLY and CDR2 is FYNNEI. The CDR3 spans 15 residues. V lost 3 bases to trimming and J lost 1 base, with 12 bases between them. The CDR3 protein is CASSDPRQENTEAFF. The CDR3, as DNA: TGTGCCAGCAGTGATCCCCGACAGGAGAACACTGAAGCTTTCTTT.

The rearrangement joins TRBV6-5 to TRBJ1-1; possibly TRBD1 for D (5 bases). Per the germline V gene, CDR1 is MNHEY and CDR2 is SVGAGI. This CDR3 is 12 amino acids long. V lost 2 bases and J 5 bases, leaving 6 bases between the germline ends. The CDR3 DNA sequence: TGTGCCAGCAGTTACGGGGGGACTGAAGCTTTCTTT. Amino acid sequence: CASSYGGTEAFF.

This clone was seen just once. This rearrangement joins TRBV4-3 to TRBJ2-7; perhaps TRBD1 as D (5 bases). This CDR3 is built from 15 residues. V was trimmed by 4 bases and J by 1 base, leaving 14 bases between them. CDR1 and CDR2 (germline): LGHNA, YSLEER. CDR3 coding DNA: TGCGCCAGCAGCCCAACCCAGGGTAGTTCCTACGAGCAGTACTTC. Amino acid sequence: CASSPTQGSSYEQYF.

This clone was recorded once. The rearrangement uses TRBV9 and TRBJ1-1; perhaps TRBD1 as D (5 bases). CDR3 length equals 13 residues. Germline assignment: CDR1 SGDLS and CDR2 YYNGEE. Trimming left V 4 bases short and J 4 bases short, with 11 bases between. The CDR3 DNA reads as TGTGCCAGCAGCTATGGGGGGTCCACTGAAGCTTTCTTT. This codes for CASSYGGSTEAFF.

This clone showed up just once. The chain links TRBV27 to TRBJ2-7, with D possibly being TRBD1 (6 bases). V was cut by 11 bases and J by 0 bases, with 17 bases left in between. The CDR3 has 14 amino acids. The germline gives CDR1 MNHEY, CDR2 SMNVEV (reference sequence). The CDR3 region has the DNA TGTGCCGTAAGCGCCGGGACAAGCTCCTACGAGCAGTACTTC. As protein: CAVSAGTSSYEQYF.

The chain's CDR3 is CASSQGSGSLVNEQFF. Written as DNA, the CDR3 is TGCGCCAGCAGCCAAGGAAGCGGGAGTCTCGTCAATGAGCAGTTCTTC. V is TRBV4-3 and J is TRBJ2-1; 8 bases are shared with TRBD2. Germline V gene lookup returns CDR1 LGHNA and CDR2 YSLEER. The CDR3 has 16 amino acids. V dropped 1 base and J dropped 6; count of bases not matched to a gene: 8.

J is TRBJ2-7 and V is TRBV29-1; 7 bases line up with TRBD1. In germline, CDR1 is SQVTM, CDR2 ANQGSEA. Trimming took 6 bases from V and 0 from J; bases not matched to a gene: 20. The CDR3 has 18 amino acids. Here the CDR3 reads CSVDPGQVALPSSYEQYF. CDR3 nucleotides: TGCAGCGTGGATCCCGGACAGGTGGCCCTCCCAAGCTCCTACGAGCAGTACTTC.

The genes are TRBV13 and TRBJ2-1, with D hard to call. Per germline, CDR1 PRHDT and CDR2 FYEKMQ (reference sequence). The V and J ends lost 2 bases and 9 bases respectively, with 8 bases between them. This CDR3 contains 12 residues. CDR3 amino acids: CASSLLNSEQFF. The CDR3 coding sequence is TGTGCCAGCAGCTTACTTAATAGTGAGCAGTTCTTC.

In nucleotides, the CDR3 is TGTGCCAGCAGGGACAGAATGGGAGAGACCCAGTACTTC. This codes for CASRDRMGETQYF. J is TRBJ2-5 and V is TRBV28; TRBD1 is a possible D gene (6 bases). V was cut by 6 bases and J by 4 bases, with 12 bases left in between. The CDR3 runs to 13 residues. The germline CDR1 and CDR2 sequences are MDHEN and SYDVKM.

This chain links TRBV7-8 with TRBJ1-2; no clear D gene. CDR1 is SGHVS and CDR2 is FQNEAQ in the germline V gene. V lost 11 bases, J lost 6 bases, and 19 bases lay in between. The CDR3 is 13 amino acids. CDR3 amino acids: CAVQQMVVNGYTF. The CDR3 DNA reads TGTGCCGTCCAACAGATGGTGGTGAATGGCTACACCTTC.

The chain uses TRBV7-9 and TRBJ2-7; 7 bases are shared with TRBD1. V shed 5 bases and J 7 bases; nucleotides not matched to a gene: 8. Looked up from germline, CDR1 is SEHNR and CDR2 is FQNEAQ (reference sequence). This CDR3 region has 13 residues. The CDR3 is CASSPTGFWEQYF. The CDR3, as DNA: TGTGCCAGCAGCCCGACAGGGTTTTGGGAGCAGTACTTC.